This T cell receptor beta chain was observed in a study of T-cell reconstitution after alpha-beta-depleted transplantation in children. Study conclusions and caveats: Expanded graft clones, several hundred of them, were reportedly the source of alpha-beta T cells about two months after transplant. Recipient T cells and thymic progenitors that survived gave rise to the high TCRbeta diversity observed at day 60 in some patients. T-cell counts and diversity at one year following transplant were attributed mainly to newly produced T cells.

The TCRbeta library was prepared with unique molecular identifiers. TCRdb re-called the PCR reads through MiXCR, storing one row per CDR3 protein. The repertoire consists of around 370,000 distinct CDR3 sequences, with around 16% occurring once and the leading ten covering approximately 44%. At least ten counts were recorded for this clonotype. The antigen is undetermined. Trimming stripped 0 bases from V and 3 bases from J, with 5 bases between. The CDR3 has 13 amino acids. Looked up from germline, CDR1 is LGHNA and CDR2 is YNFKEQ. This clonotype was sampled from a male patient aged 2 to 9 who had a stem cell transplant for acute lymphoblastic leukemia, so the T cells may come from the graft donor. Sample: PBMCs, mostly from graft donor cells, taken 360 days after TCRalphabeta/CD19-depleted stem cell transplant. The chain employs TRBV4-2 and TRBJ2-5, with D unclear. CDR3 residues: CASSQDLEETQYF. The CDR3 region has the DNA TGTGCCAGCAGCCAAGATCTGGAAGAGACCCAGTACTTC.